This T cell receptor beta chain was profiled in a study of T cells after somatic rescue of genetic block. Produced via immunoSEQ multiplex PCR; TCRdb's table is partial and in-frame only. The table lists roughly 70,000 clones, roughly nine tenths of them singletons. The CDR3 totals 14 residues. V dropped 2 bases and J dropped 1 base, with 6 bases sitting between them. CDR1 is MNHEY and CDR2 is SVGAGI in the germline V gene. The sequencing input was peripheral blood mononuclear cells (PBMCs). V usage is TRBV6-5 and J usage is TRBJ1-5; D is unresolved. This sequence was found in a man aged 35 to 55. In nucleotides, the CDR3 is TGTGCCAGCAGTTACAGGGAGAGCAATCAGCCCCAGCATTTT. It specifies CASSYRESNQPQHF.